This T cell receptor beta chain was identified during a study of memory CD4+ T cells and cytomegalovirus serostatus. Study background: Of the healthy Belgian adults, roughly ten were CMV seropositive and 24 seronegative. Study-level points and caveats: Each of approximately 73 CMV-associated TCRbeta sequences occurred in one to five individuals.

In germline, CDR1 is SGHRS, CDR2 YFSETQ. CDR3 length equals 15 residues. V shed 0 bases and J shed 6 bases, with 12 bases lying between them. Clones were read by immunoSEQ multiplex PCR, and TCRdb kept only the in-frame ones, dropping some. Among around 76,000 clones listed, around 82% were seen once. Single viable CD3+CD4+CD8-CD45RO+ cells were sorted as the memory CD4+ T cells. As for this clone: Its antigen is undetermined.

The sequence derives from an adult in good health and CMV-seropositive. Sequences were obtained from memory CD4+ T cells from blood. This chain links TRBV5-1 with TRBJ1-4; D gene ambiguous. CDR3 in amino acids: CASSLARTADEKLFF. DNA for the CDR3: TGCGCCAGCAGCTTGGCCCGGACGGCGGATGAAAAACTGTTTTTT.